This T cell receptor beta chain was identified in a study of shared clonotypes between healthy human individuals. Points from the study as a whole: The rarefaction results pointed to incomplete sorted-subset sequencing despite large depth.

As handled by the study authors: ImmunoSEQ gave junction-only sequences without quality scores, so filtering differed. Generated by immunoSEQ multiplex PCR, the TCRdb table keeps only in-frame clones and is missing some. That table gives V, J and clone size, and the DNA gave D and trimming. The top ten hold about 0.39% of the sample, which has 2 million to 2.5 million clones, approximately 95% seen once. A remark on this clone: Its target is not known.

The V gene's germline CDR1 is SGHRS and CDR2 YFSETQ. V lost 1 base, J lost 0 bases, and 13 bases lay in between. The length of the CDR3 is 17 residues. Sequenced material: naive CD4+ T cells from PBMCs. The subset: CD45RA+ positively selected. The chain links TRBV5-1 to TRBJ1-4; tentatively, D is TRBD1 (6 bases). This clonotype was obtained from a young man in good health. Some clones in this sample may be carry-over from other donors' samples. CDR3 nucleotide sequence: TGCGCCAGCAGCTTGTACACAGGGTGGTCAACTAATGAAAAACTGTTTTTT. It specifies CASSLYTGWSTNEKLFF.